The clone carrying this TCR beta chain was observed many times. The antigen remains undetermined. As for time point: patch test 1, 2 weeks after DPC sensitization. Treatment specified: therapeutic diphenylcyclopropenone sensitization with weekly scalp DPC. Unique molecular identifiers were linked by the library to individual cDNA molecules. MiXCR, applied by TCRdb to the RACE reads, yields one record per CDR3 protein. The table has around 99,000 distinct CDR3 sequences, roughly 12% seen once. This sample was included in a study of human T cells and chemical hapten exposure. Findings of the study overall: Positively correlated with patch test score were the counts of PT1 expanded TCRs. Among TCRs, those above 1 in 1000 frequency were unaffected by DPC sensitization.

CDR3 length: 13 residues. Germline values: CDR1 SGHTA, CDR2 FQGNSA. V lost 0 bases, J lost 1 base, and 4 bases lay in between. This receptor was identified in a woman aged 40 to 55 with alopecia areata. Some clones in this sample may be carry-over from other donors' samples. Source: whole blood, taken in connection with sensitization to the hapten diphenylcyclopropenone (DPC). The rearrangement links TRBV7-2 to TRBJ2-7; D gene ambiguous. The CDR3 spells CASSLARSYEQYF. CDR3 DNA: TGTGCCAGCAGCTTAGCACGGTCCTACGAGCAGTACTTC. The whole variable domain, remainder taken from reference TRBV7-2 and TRBJ2-7, is GAGVSQSPSNKVTEKGKDVELRCDPISGHTALYWYRQSLGQGLEFLIYFQGNSAPDKSGLPSDRFSAERTGGSVSTLTIQRTQQEDSAVYLCASSLARSYEQYFGPGTRLTVT.